This T cell receptor beta chain is drawn from a study of T cell responses to AZD1222 COVID-19 vaccine (dated by TCRdb to the early 2020s). About the investigation overall: TCR sequencing covered 233 trial participants: 200 to 220 given two doses of AZD1222 and about 26 given two doses of MenACWY control vaccine. Trial participants were enrolled by age into 18-55, 56-69 and 70-plus year subgroups, with about 150, 28 and 57 TCR-sequenced participants respectively. Overall study results and their limits: Conclusions about previously exposed vaccinees are limited, since just a handful of AZD1222 recipients were seropositive for SARS-CoV-2 at baseline. After two AZD1222 doses, both the breadth and the depth of spike-specific TCRs were significantly higher than at day 0 and than in MenACWY recipients. Reportedly, close to half of the unique spike-specific TCRs recognized epitopes lying outside the regions that are mutated in the B.1.351 and B.1.1.7 variants. In the small 56-69-year group, the increase in depth fell short of significance, most likely because of low power. Because no day 14 peak-response samples were available, repertoires were characterized only after the peak T cell response. Vaccine-associated CD4 TCRs spanned the whole spike protein, with dominant responses in regions 160-218 and 743-854. Participants were mostly white British and included more females than males, and it was suggested by the authors that clonal diversity may have been underestimated.

This clone is a singleton in its sample. Its antigen remains undetermined. One base away there is no much larger clone; base qualities are not given. CDR1 SGHAT and CDR2 FQNNGV are derived from the germline V gene. Deletion took 1 base off V and 0 bases off J, with a span of 16 bases between the germline ends. Reading from cysteine to phenylalanine, the CDR3 counts 18 amino acids. Kept here is only the CDR3 DNA, which spans 54 bases and is read in frame from base 1. Interpreted using the paper, the time point label stands for: about 28 days (+/-7) after the second vaccine dose. AZD1222 recipients whose second dose came at about 4 weeks and those whose second dose came at about 12 weeks were combined into one group, since spike-specific TCR depth and breadth did not differ between the two schedules. Vaccinee samples were obtained from the UK trials COV001 and COV002, which included a single-blind randomized controlled phase 2/3 trial of AZD1222 (ChAdOx1 nCoV-19) in healthy adults. For TCRbeta chain sequencing, PBMC samples were collected from trial participants at day 0 and at day 28 after the second dose.

The CDR3 regions of human TCRbeta chains were analyzed by immunosequencing. For the original study's pipeline: TCRs in the repertoires were compared against a reference library of SARS-CoV-2-specific TCRs that had been generated with the MIRA antigen-specificity platform. Breadth meant the fraction of unique TCRs that were SARS-CoV-2-associated, whereas depth meant the fraction of total T cells that were SARS-CoV-2-associated. Using the MIRA data, each spike-specific TCR was assigned both to the spike region to which the TCR was reactive and to a CD4 or CD8 class. Log10-transformed breadth and depth values were compared by one-way ANOVA with Sidak's multiple comparisons tests. TCRdb stores this immuneACCESS table with in-frame sequences only. Part of the clones is absent; in the studies checked, under half of the shortfall reflects unresolved V genes, and no reason is known for the rest. V, J and clone size are those of that table, while D and trimming were read from the DNA. Present in this sample are approximately 120,000 clones, around 87% of which were seen just once. The ten biggest clones cover less than 4.5% of the sample.

This chain is built from TRBV11-2 and TRBJ1-3, with the D gene too uncertain to name. The TCR comes from an adult who received the AZD1222 COVID-19 vaccine. This sample comprised peripheral blood, obtained 28 days after the second AZD1222 dose. The nucleotides read TGTGCCAGCAGCTTAGGGGATAGTAGACGGAGCTCTGGAAACACCATATATTTT. It translates to CASSLGDSRRSSGNTIYF.